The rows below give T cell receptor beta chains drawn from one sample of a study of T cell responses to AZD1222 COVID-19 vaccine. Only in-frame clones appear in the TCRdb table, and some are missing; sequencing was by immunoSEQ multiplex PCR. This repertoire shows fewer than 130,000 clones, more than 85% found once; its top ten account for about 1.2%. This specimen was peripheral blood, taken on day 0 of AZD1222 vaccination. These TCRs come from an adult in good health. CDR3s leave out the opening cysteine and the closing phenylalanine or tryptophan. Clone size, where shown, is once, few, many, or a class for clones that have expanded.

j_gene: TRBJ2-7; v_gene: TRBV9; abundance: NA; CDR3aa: ASSTSIGQGRGEQY
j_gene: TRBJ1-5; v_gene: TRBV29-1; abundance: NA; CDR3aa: SVDGTNSNQPQH
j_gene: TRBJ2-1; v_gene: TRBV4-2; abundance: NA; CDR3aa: ASSPLAGRDEQF
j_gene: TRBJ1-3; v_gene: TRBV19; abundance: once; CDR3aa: ASTLGLFSSGNTIY
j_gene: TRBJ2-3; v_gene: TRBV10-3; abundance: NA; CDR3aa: AITLGVGTDTQY
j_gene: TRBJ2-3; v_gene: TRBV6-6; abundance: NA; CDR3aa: ASSSRSGSDTQY
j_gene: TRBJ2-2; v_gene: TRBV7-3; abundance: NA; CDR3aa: ASSSQRTPHTGELF
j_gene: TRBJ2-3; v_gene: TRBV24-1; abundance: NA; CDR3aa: ATSDSGQITDTQY
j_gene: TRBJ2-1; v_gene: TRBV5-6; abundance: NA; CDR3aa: ASSLSGSEQF
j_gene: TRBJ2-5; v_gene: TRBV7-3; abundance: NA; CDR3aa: ASSPRQGLTQY
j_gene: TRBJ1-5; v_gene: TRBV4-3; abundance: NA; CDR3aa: ASSQDFRGGQPQH
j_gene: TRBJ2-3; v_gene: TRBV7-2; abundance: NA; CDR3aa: ASSLVAGSTDTQY
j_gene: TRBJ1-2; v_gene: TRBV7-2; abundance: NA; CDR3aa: ASRFTGTYGYT
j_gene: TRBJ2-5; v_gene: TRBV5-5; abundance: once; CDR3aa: ASSPWTDQETQY
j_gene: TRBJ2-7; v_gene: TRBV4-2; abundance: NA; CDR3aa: ASSQDTNRDYEQY
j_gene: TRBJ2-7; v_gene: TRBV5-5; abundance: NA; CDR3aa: ASSPWTSGSVEQY
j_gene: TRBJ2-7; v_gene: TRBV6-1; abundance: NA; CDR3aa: ASSGGTSGGGPYEQY
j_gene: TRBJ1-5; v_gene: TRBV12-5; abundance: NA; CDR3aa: ASGFGTGDNQPQH
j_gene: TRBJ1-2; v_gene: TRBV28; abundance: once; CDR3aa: ASSSSLDYGYT
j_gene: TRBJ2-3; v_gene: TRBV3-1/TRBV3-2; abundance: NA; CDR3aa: ASSLGASRTDTQY
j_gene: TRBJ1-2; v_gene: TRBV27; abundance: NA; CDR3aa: ASSRRGESGYT
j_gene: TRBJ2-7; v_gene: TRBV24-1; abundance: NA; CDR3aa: ATSDPRTKQY
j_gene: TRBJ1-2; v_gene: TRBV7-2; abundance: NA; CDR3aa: ASSLAIGGANYGYT
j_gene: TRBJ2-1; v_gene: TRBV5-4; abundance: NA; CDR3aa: ASSFGENEQF
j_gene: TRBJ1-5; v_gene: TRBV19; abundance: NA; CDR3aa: ASGTPGGDFPQH
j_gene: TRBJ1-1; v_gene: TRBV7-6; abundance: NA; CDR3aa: ASSELSQGAVPGMNTEAF
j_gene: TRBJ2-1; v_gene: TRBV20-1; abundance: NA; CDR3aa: SASRLAGGYNEQF
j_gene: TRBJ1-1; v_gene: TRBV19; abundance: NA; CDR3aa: ASSIALGEKGRWNTEAF
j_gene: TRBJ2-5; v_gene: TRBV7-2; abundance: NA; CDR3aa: ASGSRESRFQETQY
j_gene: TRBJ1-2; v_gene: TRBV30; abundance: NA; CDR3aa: AWSLQGNGYT
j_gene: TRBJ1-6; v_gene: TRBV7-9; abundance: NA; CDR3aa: ASSLGQGNNSPLH